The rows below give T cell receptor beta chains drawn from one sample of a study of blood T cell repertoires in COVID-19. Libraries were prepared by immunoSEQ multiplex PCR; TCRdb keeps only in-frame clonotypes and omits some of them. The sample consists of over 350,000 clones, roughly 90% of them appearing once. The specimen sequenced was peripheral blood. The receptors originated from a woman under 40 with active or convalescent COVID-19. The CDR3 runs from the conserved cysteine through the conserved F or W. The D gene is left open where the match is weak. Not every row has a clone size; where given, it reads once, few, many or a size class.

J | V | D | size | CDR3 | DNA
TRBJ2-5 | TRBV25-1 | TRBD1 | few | CASSEQGARETQYF | TGTGCCAGCAGTGAACAGGGGGCACGAGAGACCCAGTACTTC
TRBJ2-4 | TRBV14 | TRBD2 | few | CASSRTSGNIQYF | TGTGCCAGCAGTCGGACTAGCGGAAACATTCAGTACTTC
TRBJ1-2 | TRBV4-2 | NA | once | CASSQETLGGTGYTF | TGTGCCAGCAGCCAAGAGACCCTGGGAGGTACTGGCTACACCTTC
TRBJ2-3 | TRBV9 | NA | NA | CASSVTGADTQYF | TGTGCCAGCAGCGTGACAGGCGCAGATACGCAGTATTTT
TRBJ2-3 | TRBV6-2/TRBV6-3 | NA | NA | CASSYSNPTVPDTQYF | TGTGCCAGCAGTTACTCCAACCCCACAGTCCCAGATACGCAGTATTTT
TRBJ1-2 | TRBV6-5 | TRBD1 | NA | CASRAGGRFYGYTF | TGTGCCAGCAGAGCAGGGGGCCGATTCTATGGCTACACCTTC
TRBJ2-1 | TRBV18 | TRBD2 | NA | CASSLGLAGHNEQFF | TGTGCCAGCTCACTGGGACTAGCGGGTCATAATGAGCAGTTCTTC
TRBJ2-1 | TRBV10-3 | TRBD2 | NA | CAISEEYGTSVSTYNEQFF | TGTGCCATCAGTGAGGAATACGGGACTAGCGTTTCAACCTACAATGAGCAGTTCTTC
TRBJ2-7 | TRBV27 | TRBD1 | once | CASRIQGQYYEQYF | TGTGCCAGCAGGATACAGGGGCAGTACTACGAGCAGTACTTC
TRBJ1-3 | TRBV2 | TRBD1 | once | CASSTGGMGNTIYF | TGTGCCAGCAGCACAGGGGGCATGGGAAACACCATATATTTT
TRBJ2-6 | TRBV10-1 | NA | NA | CASSSDNSGANVLTF | TGCGCCAGCAGTTCTGACAACTCTGGGGCCAACGTCCTGACTTTC
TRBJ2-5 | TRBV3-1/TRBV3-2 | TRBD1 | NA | CASSQGTGGAETQYF | TGTGCCAGCAGCCAAGGGACAGGGGGGGCGGAGACCCAGTACTTC
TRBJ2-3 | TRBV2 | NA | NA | CASSDGTGADTQYF | TGTGCCAGCAGTGACGGTACGGGGGCAGATACGCAGTATTTT
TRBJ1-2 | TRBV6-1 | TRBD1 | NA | CASSVPPGQGNYGYTF | TGTGCCAGCAGTGTGCCTCCGGGACAGGGGAACTATGGCTACACCTTC
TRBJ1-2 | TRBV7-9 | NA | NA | CASSLEYREGLGYTF | TGTGCCAGCAGCTTAGAATACAGGGAGGGACTTGGCTACACCTTC
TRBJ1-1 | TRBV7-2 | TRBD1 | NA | CASSLVETGGFWNTEAFF | TGTGCCAGCAGCTTAGTCGAGACAGGGGGCTTCTGGAACACTGAAGCTTTCTTT
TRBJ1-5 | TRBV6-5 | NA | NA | CASITTGSNQPQHF | TGTGCCAGCATTACGACAGGCAGCAATCAGCCCCAGCATTTT
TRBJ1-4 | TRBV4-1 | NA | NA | CASSQGVGPTNEKLFF | TGCGCCAGCAGCCAAGGGGTGGGCCCAACTAATGAAAAACTGTTTTTT
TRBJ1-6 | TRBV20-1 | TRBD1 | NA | CSAVRGQALHF | TGCAGTGCTGTCCGAGGACAGGCCCTCCACTTT
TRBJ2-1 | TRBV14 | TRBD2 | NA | CASSPEPLAGGRNEQFF | TGTGCCAGCAGCCCCGAACCACTAGCGGGAGGGCGGAATGAGCAGTTCTTC
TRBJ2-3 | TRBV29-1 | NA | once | CSVDVGGADTQYF | TGCAGCGTTGATGTCGGGGGTGCAGATACGCAGTATTTT
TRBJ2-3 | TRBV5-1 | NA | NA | CATQAVADLTDTQYF | TGCGCCACCCAGGCCGTAGCGGACCTCACAGATACGCAGTATTTT
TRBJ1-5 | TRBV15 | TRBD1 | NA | CATSNRVSQGAQHF | TGTGCCACCAGCAACCGGGTCAGCCAGGGGGCCCAGCATTTT
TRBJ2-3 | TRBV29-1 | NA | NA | CSVDLSTDTQYF | TGCAGCGTTGACCTTAGTACAGATACGCAGTATTTT
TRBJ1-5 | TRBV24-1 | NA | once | CATSDSPLGTVYQPQHF | TGTGCCACCAGTGATTCCCCCCTGGGCACTGTCTATCAGCCCCAGCATTTT
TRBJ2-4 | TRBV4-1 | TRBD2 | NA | CASSQERGLLAKNIQYF | TGCGCCAGCAGCCAAGAAAGGGGACTACTAGCCAAAAACATTCAGTACTTC
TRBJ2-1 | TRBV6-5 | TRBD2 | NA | CASSYVAGGPNEQFF | TGTGCCAGCAGTTACGTAGCGGGAGGGCCCAATGAGCAGTTCTTC
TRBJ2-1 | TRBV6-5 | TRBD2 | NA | CASSLAGGHYEQFF | TGTGCCAGCAGCTTAGCGGGAGGGCACTATGAGCAGTTCTTC
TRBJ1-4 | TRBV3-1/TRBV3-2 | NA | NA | CASSRAGGNEKLFF | TGTGCCAGCAGCCGGGCGGGGGGGAATGAAAAACTGTTTTTT
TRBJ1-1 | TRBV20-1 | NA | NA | CSVSRQMAFF | TGCAGTGTCTCGCGACAGATGGCTTTCTTT
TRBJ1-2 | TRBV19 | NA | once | CASSIPPPWAAGEDYGYTF | TGTGCCAGTAGTATCCCTCCACCTTGGGCGGCCGGGGAGGACTATGGCTACACCTTC
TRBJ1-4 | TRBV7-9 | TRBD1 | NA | CASSSTGQGVEKLFF | TGTGCCAGCAGCTCTACCGGACAGGGTGTTGAAAAACTGTTTTTT
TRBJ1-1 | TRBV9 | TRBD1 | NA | CASSAGQLNTEAFF | TGTGCCAGCAGCGCGGGACAGTTGAACACTGAAGCTTTCTTT
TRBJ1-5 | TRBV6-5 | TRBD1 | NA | CASRGTGGSQPQHF | TGTGCCAGCAGGGGGACAGGGGGCTCTCAGCCCCAGCATTTT
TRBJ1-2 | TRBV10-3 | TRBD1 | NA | CAISESPGQFNYGYTF | TGTGCCATCAGTGAGTCTCCGGGACAGTTTAACTATGGCTACACCTTC
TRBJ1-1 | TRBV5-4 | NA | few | CASSLQGNTEAFF | TGTGCCAGCAGCTTGCAGGGGAACACTGAAGCTTTCTTT
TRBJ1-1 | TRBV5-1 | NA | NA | CASSQTGTEAFF | TGCGCCAGCAGCCAAACGGGGACTGAAGCTTTCTTT
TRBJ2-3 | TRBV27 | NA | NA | CASSLTGFLDTQYF | TGTGCCAGCAGTTTAACAGGGTTTTTGGATACGCAGTATTTT
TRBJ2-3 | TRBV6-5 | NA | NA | CASSNTSYADTQYF | TGTGCCAGCAGTAATACTAGCTATGCAGATACGCAGTATTTT
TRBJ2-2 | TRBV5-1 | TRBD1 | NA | CASSAGQGTANTGELFF | TGCGCCAGCAGCGCGGGACAGGGGACAGCCAACACCGGGGAGCTGTTTTTT
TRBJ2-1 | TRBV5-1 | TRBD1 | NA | CASSHGTGEYNEQFF | TGCGCCAGCAGCCACGGGACAGGAGAGTACAATGAGCAGTTCTTC
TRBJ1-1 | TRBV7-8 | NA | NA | CASSLVAGGSEAFF | TGTGCCAGCAGCTTAGTGGCCGGGGGGTCTGAAGCTTTCTTT
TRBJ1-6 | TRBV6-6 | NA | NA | CASSPYFSEVTYNSPLHF | TGTGCCAGCAGTCCCTATTTTAGTGAGGTCACCTATAATTCACCCCTCCACTTT
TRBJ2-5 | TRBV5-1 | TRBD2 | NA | CASSQTSGGKETQYF | TGCGCCAGCAGCCAGACTAGCGGGGGGAAAGAGACCCAGTACTTC
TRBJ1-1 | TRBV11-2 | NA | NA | CASSLVSTFNTEAFF | TGTGCCAGCAGCTTAGTTTCCACATTTAACACTGAAGCTTTCTTT
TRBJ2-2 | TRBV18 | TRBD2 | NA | CASSAGGRNTGELFF | TGTGCCAGCTCCGCGGGGGGGCGGAACACCGGGGAGCTGTTTTTT